This T cell receptor (beta chain) was identified in a study of T cell responses to AZD1222 COVID-19 vaccine (dated by TCRdb to the early 2020s). Describing the broader study: A total of about 230 trial participants underwent TCR sequencing, of whom some 210 received two doses of AZD1222 and 26 received two doses of the MenACWY control vaccine. Trial participants were enrolled by age into 18-55, 56-69 and 70-plus year subgroups, with roughly 160, 29 and 62 TCR-sequenced participants respectively.

The full study reports these points: Because no day 14 peak-response samples were available, the repertoires could be characterized only after the peak T cell response. Participants were mostly white British, with more females than males. The authors suggested clonal diversity may have been underestimated. CD4 TCRs associated with the vaccine covered the entire spike protein, and the dominant responses were in regions 160-218 and 743-854. After two AZD1222 doses, both the breadth and the depth of spike-specific TCRs were significantly higher than at day 0 and than in MenACWY recipients. In the small 56-69-year group, the increase in depth fell short of significance, most likely because of low power. Reportedly, almost half of the unique spike-specific TCRs recognized epitopes lying outside the regions that are mutated in the B.1.351 and B.1.1.7 variants. Conclusions about previously exposed vaccinees are limited, since just five or six AZD1222 recipients were seropositive for SARS-CoV-2 at baseline.

Worth noting for this clone: There is no known antigen for this receptor. Base qualities were left out, and no much larger clone turns up one base away.

The CDR3 regions of human TCRbeta chains were analyzed by immunosequencing. The authors' pipeline ran thus. TCRs in the repertoires were matched against a reference library of SARS-CoV-2-specific TCRs that had been generated with the MIRA antigen-specificity platform. Breadth was defined as the fraction of unique TCRs that were SARS-CoV-2-associated. Depth was defined as the fraction of total T cells that were SARS-CoV-2-associated. Using the MIRA data, each spike-specific TCR was mapped to the spike region that the TCR reacts to and placed in a CD4 or CD8 class. Log10-transformed breadth and depth values were compared by one-way ANOVA with Sidak's multiple comparisons tests. Imported from immuneACCESS, the table was reduced by TCRdb to in-frame sequences with V and J called. These copies leave out some clones; in studies compared against another copy, an unresolved V gene accounts for under half, and the cause of the remainder is not known. V and J calls and clone size are as listed in that table; D and trimming were resolved from the DNA. This sample lists 80,000 to 100,000 clones; around 90% were detected once. The ten largest clones represent just under 5% of the sample.

According to the study, the label for this sample's time point signals: about 28 days (+/-7) after the second vaccine dose. AZD1222 recipients whose second dose came at about 4 weeks and those whose second dose came at about 12 weeks were combined into one group, since spike-specific TCR depth and breadth did not differ between the two schedules. Samples from vaccinated people were obtained from the UK trials COV001 and COV002, which included a single-blind randomized controlled phase 2/3 trial of AZD1222 (ChAdOx1 nCoV-19) in healthy adults. For TCRbeta chain sequencing, PBMC samples were collected from trial participants at day 0 and at day 28 after the second dose. V is clipped by 6 bases and J by 0 bases, and the sequence between their germline boundaries is 15 bases long. Sequences SNHLY (CDR1) and FYNNEI (CDR2) are obtained from the germline V gene. The CDR3 spans 16 residues, from the cysteine through the phenylalanine. Of the read, only the CDR3 DNA is kept; its 48 bases are in frame from base 1.

Source: peripheral blood, taken 28 days after the second AZD1222 dose. The source is an adult who received the AZD1222 COVID-19 vaccine. This sequence uses TRBV2 and TRBJ1-5; the D gene is possibly TRBD1, with 5 bases matching. The nucleotide sequence reads as follows: TGTGCCAGCAGCCTGAGATGGGGGAATAGCAATCAGCCCCAGCATTTT. This gives the protein CASSLRWGNSNQPQHF.